This record concerns one T cell receptor beta chain sequence. The target antigen is unknown. These data come from a study of cytomegalovirus exposure and HLA in healthy donors. Turning to the study itself: Earlier sequencing of some 190 million T cells yielded 100 million to 120 million unique TCR beta sequences.

Germline V gene sequence: CDR1 MDHEN, CDR2 SYDVKM. This CDR3 contains 13 residues. The V and J ends lost 6 bases and 2 bases, in that order; junction bases with no gene match: 1. The primer mix had 60 Vbeta and 13 Jbeta primers. The table came from immunoSEQ multiplex PCR; TCRdb's copy has only in-frame clones and leaves some out. The top ten hold over 1.1% of the sample, which has over 150,000 clones, around 76% seen once. Study-level points and caveats: The investigators catalogued under 200 TCR beta chains as cytomegalovirus-associated. A reported reduction in N-insertions relative to the approximately 670-donor mean was seen in an Asian-associated ancestry cluster in a later analysis. With high specificity and sensitivity, the classifier reportedly diagnosed cytomegalovirus status.

Sample: PBMCs. The clonotype comes from a man in his sixties in good health and CMV-seronegative. The chain carries TRBV28 and TRBJ1-5; 7 bases fit TRBD1. The CDR3 nucleotides read TGTGCCAGCAGAACAGGGGGCAATCAGCCCCAGCATTTT. Its translation: CASRTGGNQPQHF.